This TCR beta chain was sequenced for a study of T-cell reconstitution after alpha-beta-depleted transplantation in children. The table lists this clonotype with a few counts. Library preparation (for TCRbeta) was performed with unique molecular identifiers. One entry per CDR3 protein results from TCRdb running MiXCR on the PCR reads. Counted here are 780,000 or so distinct CDR3 sequences, roughly 15% occurring once; the ten biggest clones make up roughly 5%. The ends lost 4 bases at V and 8 bases at J; junction bases unmatched: 12. The CDR3 runs 16 residues. The germline V gene has CDR1 SGHRS and CDR2 YFSETQ.

The specimen was PBMCs, mostly from graft donor cells, collected 360 days after TCRalphabeta/CD19-depleted stem cell transplant. The V and J genes are TRBV5-1 and TRBJ2-1; 10 nucleotides agree with TRBD2. This sequence was found in a male patient aged 10 to 17 who had a stem cell transplant for acute lymphoblastic leukemia, so the T cells may come from the graft donor. The CDR3 DNA reads TGCGCCAGCAGCCAGCTACCGGGACTAGCGTTGGATGAGCAGTTCTTC. It translates to CASSQLPGLALDEQFF. Full variable domain (outside the CDR3, taken from reference TRBV5-1 and TRBJ2-1): KAGVTQTPRYLIKTRGQQVTLSCSPISGHRSVSWYQQTPGQGLQFLFEYFSETQRNKGNFPGRFSGRQFSNSRSEMNVSTLELGDSALYLCASSQLPGLALDEQFFGPGTRLTVL.